These 32 T cell receptor beta chains originate from one sample sequenced in a study of T cell clonality in common variable immunodeficiency. Sequencing used immunoSEQ multiplex PCR; TCRdb keeps in-frame clones, though not all of them. This repertoire holds 45,000 to 55,000 clones, and none appear only once. Sequenced: peripheral blood mononuclear cells. The receptors were sampled from a person between 18 and 70 years old in good health.

In its sample, this clone was seen many times. Read sequence stops 3 residues before the CDR3 end, and the germline J gene provides the missing end. V gene TRBV5-1 combines with J gene TRBJ2-1; 10 positions agree with TRBD1. The ends lost 5 bases at V and 7 bases at J; junction bases unmatched: 6. The CDR3 length is 14 residues. Germline V CDR1 and CDR2: SGHRS, YFSETQ. The DNA read from the CDR3 is TGCGCCAGCAGGGCCGGGACAGGGGATAATGAG. Protein: CASRAGTGDNE. From start to end, the CDR3 is CASRAGTGDNEQFF. Full variable domain (remainder filled in from reference TRBV5-1 and TRBJ2-1): KAGVTQTPRYLIKTRGQQVTLSCSPISGHRSVSWYQQTPGQGLQFLFEYFSETQRNKGNFPGRFSGRQFSNSRSEMNVSTLELGDSALYLCASRAGTGDNEQFFGPGTRLTVL.

This clone came up many times. CDR3 protein: CASIRSANTGELFF. CDR3 DNA (partial): TGTGCCAGCATTCGGTCCGCGAACACCGGGGAG. V and J are TRBV2 and TRBJ2-2; D is unclear. The read falls 3 residues short of the CDR3 end, and the missing part is taken from the germline J gene. From germline, CDR1 is SNHLY and CDR2 FYNNEI. Trimming left V 7 bases short and J 0 bases short, with 9 bases between. The CDR3 sequence is 14 residues long.

At least ten counts were recorded for this clone. The read terminates 3 residues ahead of where the CDR3 ends, so the germline J gene completes it. The chain couples TRBV5-1 to TRBJ1-6; 9 bases match TRBD1. CDR3 length equals 15 residues. Germline V CDR1 and CDR2: SGHRS, YFSETQ. J was trimmed by 8 bases and V by 4 bases; bases with no gene match: 7. The CDR3 spells CASSPGQGTDSPLHF. Incomplete CDR3 DNA: TGCGCCAGCAGCCCAGGACAGGGGACCGATTCACCC. The full variable domain, with the rest looked up from reference TRBV5-1 and TRBJ1-6, is KAGVTQTPRYLIKTRGQQVTLSCSPISGHRSVSWYQQTPGQGLQFLFEYFSETQRNKGNFPGRFSGRQFSNSRSEMNVSTLELGDSALYLCASSPGQGTDSPLHFGNGTRLTVT.

There are many counts of this clone. Read data end 3 residues before the CDR3 end; the end is taken from the germline J gene. V and J are TRBV5-4 and TRBJ1-6; a weak D match, TRBD1 (6 bases). The V end was cut by 3 bases, the J end by 6 bases, with 10 bases between. The CDR3 consists of 14 residues. Germline V gene data show CDR1 as SGHNT and CDR2 as YYREEE (reference sequence). This CDR3 reads CASSSGQSNSPLHF. The sequenced part of the CDR3 DNA is TGTGCCAGCAGCTCCGGACAGAGTAATTCACCC.

This clone showed up many times. The read stops 3 residues short of the end of the CDR3; the missing end is completed from the germline J gene. The gene calls are TRBV14 and TRBJ2-5; possible D gene TRBD2, 6 bases. Germline values: CDR1 SGHDN, CDR2 FVKESK. This CDR3 contains 14 residues. The V and J ends lost 5 bases and 5 bases respectively, with 15 bases between them. The CDR3 DNA, read in part, is TGTGCCAGCAGCTCTCGGGACTCTAGGGAGACC. Protein product: CASSSRDSRET. Given in full, the CDR3 is CASSSRDSRETQYF.

This clone was detected many times. The CDR3 extends 3 residues past the end of the read, so its final part is completed from the germline J gene. This chain connects TRBV20-1 to TRBJ1-6; TRBD1 is a possible D gene (6 bases). Per the germline V gene, CDR1 is DFQATT and CDR2 is SNEGSKA (reference sequence). CDR3 length: 16 amino acids. V was trimmed by 3 bases and J by 0 bases, leaving 12 bases between them. CDR3 in amino acids: CSARIQGGSYNSPLHF. Partial CDR3 DNA: TGCAGTGCTAGGATACAGGGAGGCTCCTATAATTCACCC.

The table lists this clone with many counts. The CDR3 end lies 3 residues beyond the end of the read and is filled in from the germline J gene. The rearrangement joins TRBV2 to TRBJ2-1; 8 bases match TRBD2. Per the germline V gene, CDR1 is SNHLY and CDR2 is FYNNEI. V shed 4 bases and J 2 bases; nucleotides not matched to a gene: 4. This CDR3 comprises 15 residues. The CDR3 bases that were read are TGTGCCAGCAGTGCTCGGCGGGAGGCCTACAATGAG. It specifies CASSARREAYNE. The whole CDR3 region reads CASSARREAYNEQFF.

This clone was counted ten times or more. With the read ending 3 residues before the CDR3 end, the germline J gene is used to fill in that end. J is TRBJ1-3 and V is TRBV7-9; 7 bases map to TRBD1. This CDR3 is built from 13 residues. The V segment lost 4 bases and the J segment 7 bases; nucleotides outside the gene matches: 4. CDR1 SEHNR and CDR2 FQNEAQ come from the germline V gene (reference sequence). This CDR3 is CASSSDRVNTIYF. CDR3 DNA, as far as it was read: TGTGCCAGCAGCTCCGACAGGGTTAACACC.

This clone was seen ten or more times. The read terminates 3 residues before the CDR3 end, so the remaining end is supplied by the germline J gene. The V and J genes are TRBV20-1 and TRBJ1-1; maybe TRBD1 (6 bases). Germline values: CDR1 DFQATT, CDR2 SNEGSKA (reference sequence). CDR3 length equals 12 residues. The sequenced CDR3 bases are TGCAGATTATTGCAAGGAGGGGGTGAA. This sequence encodes CRLLQGGGE. The complete CDR3 reads CRLLQGGGEAFF.

This clone has ten or more counts. With the read ending 3 residues before the CDR3 end, the germline J gene is used to fill in that end. The rearrangement uses TRBV20-1 and TRBJ2-7; a weak D match, TRBD1 (6 bases). The V end lost 3 bases, the J end lost 3 bases, and 18 bases lay between the germline ends. The CDR3 loop spans 15 amino acids. CDR1 and CDR2 from the germline V gene are DFQATT and SNEGSKA (reference sequence). CDR3 amino acids: CSARKIQGTNYEQYF. The DNA read from the CDR3 is TGCAGTGCTAGGAAAATCCAGGGGACGAACTACGAG.

This clone was recorded many times. The missing CDR3 end, 3 residues past where the read stops, is filled in from the germline J gene. The chain recombines TRBV7-9 with TRBJ1-6; TRBD1 aligns across 7 bases. The length of the CDR3 is 14 residues. The germline CDR1 and CDR2 sequences are SEHNR and FQNEAQ (reference sequence). V shed 3 bases and J 7 bases; nucleotides not matched to a gene: 3. CDR3 sequence reads: CASSLSGGNSPLHF. CDR3 DNA (partial): TGTGCCAGCAGCTTGTCAGGGGGAAATTCACCC.

At least ten counts were recorded for this clone. The read comes to an end 3 residues before the CDR3 does, leaving the germline J gene to fill in the end. V is TRBV18 and J is TRBJ1-5; D unresolved. Trimming stripped 4 bases from V and 4 bases from J, with 14 bases between. Germline values: CDR1 KGHSH, CDR2 LQKENI. This CDR3 is 15 amino acids long. CDR3 sequence reads: CASSLGVGGNQPQHF. The part of the CDR3 DNA that was read is TGTGCCAGCTCACTCGGGGTCGGTGGGAATCAGCCC. Full variable domain (rest looked up from reference TRBV18 and TRBJ1-5): NAGVMQNPRHLVRRRGQEARLRCSPMKGHSHVYWYRQLPEEGLKFMVYLQKENIIDESGMPKERFSAEFPKEGPSILRIQQVVRGDSAAYFCASSLGVGGNQPQHFGDGTRLSIL.

This clone was counted ten times or more. Sequencing ends 3 residues short of the CDR3 end; the germline J gene provides the rest. The chain recombines TRBV18 with TRBJ2-3; TRBD1 aligns across 10 bases. The germline gives CDR1 KGHSH, CDR2 LQKENI. J gave up 6 bases and V 5 bases, and 5 bases lay outside the gene matches. The CDR3 is made up of 14 amino acids. The chain's CDR3 is CASSTLDRGDTQYF. CDR3 DNA (partial): TGTGCCAGCTCAACTTTGGACAGGGGGGATACG.

This clone was observed many times. This chain's CDR3 is CASSELGQEETQYF. The sequenced part of the CDR3 DNA is TGTGCCAGCAGTGAACTAGGACAAGAGGAGACC. The rearrangement uses TRBV6-1 and TRBJ2-5; D is perhaps TRBD1 (5 bases). The read gets to within 3 residues of the CDR3 end, and the germline J gene fills in the rest. This CDR3 region has 14 residues. The germline CDR1 and CDR2 sequences are MNHNS and SASEGT. Between the trimmed V and J ends, which lost 2 bases and 5 bases, there was a span of 12 bases.

This clone was found many times. The observed sequence ends 3 residues before the CDR3 terminus, with the missing tail filled in from the germline J gene. J is TRBJ1-5 and V is TRBV7-2; TRBD1 matches 12 bases. The trim removed 7 bases at V and 5 bases at J, leaving 6 bases unmatched. Germline V gives CDR1 SGHTA, CDR2 FQGNSA. The CDR3 extends over 15 amino acids. The CDR3 bases that were read are TGTGCCAGCACCTGGGACAGGGGGCTCGATCAGCCC. Translation: CASTWDRGLDQP. The CDR3 reads in full as CASTWDRGLDQPQHF.

The table lists this clone with a few counts. The read ends 3 residues early relative to the CDR3; the germline J gene fills the gap. The V call is TRBV20-1, the J call TRBJ2-1; 11 positions match TRBD2. The CDR3 spans 15 residues. J was trimmed by 7 bases and V by 6 bases; bases with no gene match: 11. The germline CDR1 and CDR2 sequences are DFQATT and SNEGSKA (reference sequence). CDR3 sequence reads: CSASVLAGVWNEQFF. Incomplete CDR3 DNA: TGCAGTGCCTCCGTACTAGCGGGAGTTTGGAATGAG.

This clone was seen ten or more times. The missing CDR3 end, 3 residues past where the read stops, is filled in from the germline J gene. This sequence joins TRBV5-4 and TRBJ2-1; 9 bases map to TRBD2. The CDR3 covers 15 residues. With 0 bases clipped from V and 2 bases from J, the junction kept 0 bases outside the gene matches. Germline CDR1 is SGHNT and CDR2 is YYREEE (reference sequence). The sequenced part of the CDR3 DNA is TGTGCCAGCAGCTTGGTAGCGGGAGCCTACAATGAG. This translates into CASSLVAGAYNE. The whole CDR3 reads CASSLVAGAYNEQFF.

This clone came up many times. The read comes to an end 3 residues before the CDR3 does, leaving the germline J gene to fill in the end. This chain links TRBV5-6 with TRBJ1-1, with D tentatively TRBD1 (5 bases). Germline values: CDR1 SGHDT, CDR2 YYEEEE. V was pared by 0 bases and J by 6 bases, with 12 bases between. The CDR3 runs to 14 residues. The DNA read from the CDR3 is TGTGCCAGCAGCTTGGCGGGGGTTTTCGCTGAA. Translated, it gives CASSLAGVFAE. The entire CDR3 sequence reads CASSLAGVFAEAFF.

Details on this clone: The read halts 3 residues ahead of the CDR3 end, with the missing end drawn from the germline J gene. The chain links TRBV7-3 to TRBJ2-7; the match to TRBD2 covers 7 bases. CDR3 length equals 14 residues. The germline CDR1 and CDR2 sequences are SGHTA and FQGTGA. With V trimmed by 9 bases and J by 6 bases, 14 bases remained unmatched. The sequenced part of the CDR3 DNA is TGTGCCAGTATACTCGGGCGGGAGTCGCGCGAG. This sequence encodes CASILGRESRE. The whole CDR3 sequence reads CASILGRESREQYF.

This clone has a count of ten or more. The DNA ends 3 residues before the CDR3 does, and the rest of the CDR3 is filled in from the germline J gene. J is TRBJ1-2 and V is TRBV6-2 or TRBV6-3, with D perhaps TRBD1 (5 bases). Deletions cut 10 bases from V and 6 bases from J, with 12 bases between. The CDR3 spans 11 residues. From germline, CDR1 is MNHEY and CDR2 SVGEGT. The CDR3 here is CATRGSDGYTF. CDR3 bases read: TGTGCCACTAGGGGATCTGATGGC.

The table lists this clone with many counts. The read stops 3 residues short of the end of the CDR3; the missing end is completed from the germline J gene. This chain uses TRBV4-1 with TRBJ1-6; TRBD1 is a possible D gene (6 bases). CDR1 and CDR2 from the germline V gene are MGHRA and YSYEKL. Trimming stripped 2 bases from V and 6 bases from J, with 20 bases between. The CDR3 contains 18 residues. The covered CDR3 bases are TGCGCCAGCAGCCAACTCATCTTTGGTCCCAGGGGTAATTCACCC. It translates to CASSQLIFGPRGNSP. The whole CDR3 protein is CASSQLIFGPRGNSPLHF.

This clone appeared a few times. The read comes to an end 3 residues before the CDR3 does, leaving the germline J gene to fill in the end. The sample holds other DNA sequences that translate to the same CDR3. The J gene is TRBJ2-1, the V gene TRBV6-4; a possible D gene is TRBD2 (6 bases). Deletions cut 5 bases from V and 5 bases from J, with 13 bases between. This CDR3 is 14 amino acids long. The germline V gene has CDR1 MRHNA and CDR2 SNTAGT. CDR3 DNA, as far as it was read: TGTGCCAGCAGTCGGCTAGCGTCACACAATGAG. Protein: CASSRLASHNE. The entire CDR3 protein reads CASSRLASHNEQFF.

There are many counts of this clone. The read stops 3 residues short of the end of the CDR3; the missing end is completed from the germline J gene. This chain uses TRBV4-2 with TRBJ1-2, with D possibly being TRBD1 (5 bases). Germline V gene lookup returns CDR1 LGHNA and CDR2 YNFKEQ. The ends were cut back, 1 base at V and 0 bases at J, with 12 bases in the middle. The CDR3 extends over 16 amino acids. CDR3 in amino acids: CASSQAGEGANYGYTF. The CDR3 bases that were read are TGTGCCAGCAGCCAAGCGGGGGAGGGCGCTAACTATGGC.

This clone was detected many times. CDR3: CASSPLTGSGNTIYF. Partial CDR3 DNA: TGCGCCAGCAGCCCGTTAACAGGGTCCGGAAACACC. The V and J genes are TRBV5-1 and TRBJ1-3, with D possibly matching TRBD1 (6 bases). The CDR3 is cut off 3 residues early in the read; its end comes from the germline J gene. The V and J ends lost 4 bases and 4 bases respectively, with 15 bases between them. Germline-derived CDR1 and CDR2 are SGHRS and YFSETQ. The CDR3 has 15 residues.

This clone was detected many times. From the germline J gene comes the end of the CDR3, since the read stops 3 residues before it. The rearrangement joins TRBV7-8 to TRBJ2-1; D unclear. CDR3 size: 15 residues. Per the germline V gene, CDR1 is SGHVS and CDR2 is FQNEAQ. V was cut by 4 bases and J by 5 bases, with 15 bases left in between. The CDR3 loop reads CASSSPYVSNNEQFF. The CDR3 DNA, read in part, is TGTGCCAGCAGCTCCCCTTATGTTAGCAACAATGAG.

This clone was observed many times. The missing CDR3 end, 3 residues past where the read stops, is filled in from the germline J gene. The chain is built from TRBV27 and TRBJ2-4, with D perhaps given as TRBD1 or TRBD2 (5 bases each). This CDR3 contains 14 residues. Germline assignment: CDR1 MNHEY and CDR2 SMNVEV (reference sequence). V was trimmed by 1 base and J by 8 bases, leaving 12 bases between them. The sequenced CDR3 bases are TGTGCCAGCAGTTTATTAGCCAGAGGGGACATT. It codes for CASSLLARGDI. The entire CDR3 protein is CASSLLARGDIQYF.

This clone came up many times. Coverage ceases 3 residues before the CDR3 finishes, and the germline J gene fills in the end. The gene calls are TRBV2 and TRBJ2-7; 8 bases agree with TRBD1. The V gene's germline CDR1 is SNHLY and CDR2 FYNNEI. V shed 4 bases, J shed 1 base, and the junction held 3 bases outside the gene matches. CDR3 length: 14 residues. CDR3 DNA, as far as it was read: TGTGCCAGCAGTGCCGGGACAGGTTCCTACGAG. It encodes CASSAGTGSYE. The full CDR3 is CASSAGTGSYEQYF.

This clone was counted ten times or more. With the read ending 3 residues before the CDR3 end, the germline J gene is used to fill in that end. The chain carries TRBV3-1 (or the pseudogene TRBV3-2) and TRBJ2-5; D ambiguous. Trimming shortened V by 2 bases and J by 5 bases, and 3 bases separated the two germline ends. Per the germline V gene, CDR1 is LGHDT and CDR2 is YNNKEL (reference sequence). CDR3 size: 11 residues. The CDR3: CASSQRETQYF. The DNA read from the CDR3 is TGTGCCAGCAGCCAAAGGGAGACC.

This clone was seen ten or more times. The CDR3: CASSLGLAGGPGELFF. The covered CDR3 bases are TGTGCCAGCAGTCTGGGACTAGCGGGAGGCCCCGGGGAG. The chain recombines TRBV2 with TRBJ2-2, with 15 bases fitting TRBD2. The read comes to an end 3 residues before the CDR3 does, leaving the germline J gene to fill in the end. The V gene's germline CDR1 is SNHLY and CDR2 FYNNEI. V lost 5 bases and J lost 6; bases outside the gene matches: 4. The CDR3 length is 16 residues.

This clone showed up many times. Different DNA sequences within this sample yield the same CDR3. The CDR3: CASSPSGQGNEKLFF. The sequenced part of the CDR3 DNA is TGTGCCAGCAGCCCCTCGGGACAGGGCAATGAAAAA. The rearrangement links TRBV7-7 to TRBJ1-4; 9 nucleotides align to TRBD1. Read data end 3 residues before the CDR3 end; the end is taken from the germline J gene. J gave up 5 bases and V 5 bases, and 6 bases lay outside the gene matches. CDR3 size: 15 residues. Germline V gene lookup returns CDR1 SSHAT and CDR2 FNYEAQ (reference sequence).

In this sample, this clone turned up a few times. The missing CDR3 end, 3 residues past where the read stops, is filled in from the germline J gene. This chain joins TRBV18 and TRBJ1-5; a possible D gene is TRBD1 (6 bases). Germline V gene sequence: CDR1 KGHSH, CDR2 LQKENI. The V gene lost 0 bases and the J gene lost 7 bases, with 28 bases spanning the gap. CDR3 size: 20 residues. CDR3 DNA (partial): TGTGCCAGCTCACCACCGGTCATTAGTGGTCAGGGGCGTTGGGGGCAGCCC. As protein: CASSPPVISGQGRWGQP. The entire CDR3 reads CASSPPVISGQGRWGQPQHF.

This clone was counted many times. The read terminates 3 residues ahead of where the CDR3 ends, so the germline J gene completes it. The chain recombines TRBV7-2 with TRBJ1-4, with 11 nucleotides matching TRBD1. The germline gives CDR1 SGHTA, CDR2 FQGNSA. Unmatched junction bases numbered 3, after V lost 5 bases and J lost 7 bases. The length of the CDR3 is 14 residues. CDR3 amino acids: CASSLGTGGEKLFF. The CDR3 DNA, read in part, is TGTGCCAGCAGCCTCGGGACAGGGGGTGAAAAA.